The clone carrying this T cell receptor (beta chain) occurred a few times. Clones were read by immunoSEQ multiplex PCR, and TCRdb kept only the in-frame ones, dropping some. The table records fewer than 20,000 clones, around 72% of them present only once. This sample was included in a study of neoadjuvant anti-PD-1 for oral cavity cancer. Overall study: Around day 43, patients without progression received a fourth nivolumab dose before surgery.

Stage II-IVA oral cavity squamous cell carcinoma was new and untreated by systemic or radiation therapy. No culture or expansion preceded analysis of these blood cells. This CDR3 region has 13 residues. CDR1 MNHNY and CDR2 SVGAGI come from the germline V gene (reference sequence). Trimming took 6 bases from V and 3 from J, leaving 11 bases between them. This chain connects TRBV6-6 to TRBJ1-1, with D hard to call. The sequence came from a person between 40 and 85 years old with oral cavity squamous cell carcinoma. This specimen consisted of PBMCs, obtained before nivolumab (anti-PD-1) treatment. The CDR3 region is CASRSERDTEAFF. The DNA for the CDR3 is TGTGCCAGCAGATCAGAGCGGGACACTGAAGCTTTCTTT.